Listed below are T cell receptor beta chains from one sample, sequenced in a study of T-cell memory formation after mild COVID-19. TCRdb reprocessed the 5' RACE reads with MiXCR, giving one entry per CDR3 protein. The profile shows around 300,000 distinct CDR3 sequences, 13% of them singletons. Specimen: PBMCs or a T cell subset sorted from them (not recorded which). The receptors here all came from a man aged 18 to 29 who had mild COVID-19 (a few samples of this study predate the infection). Cell type and time point are not known. Each CDR3 is given with its conserved first and last residue. D genes are given only for firm matches. Expanded clones are given a class, and other clones once, few, many or no size at all.

J gene | D gene | V gene | clone size | CDR3 DNA | CDR3 protein
TRBJ2-5 | NA | TRBV7-9 | few | TGTGCCAGCCCCGGCCCCTACAGGGACCAAGAGACCCAGTACTTC | CASPGPYRDQETQYF
TRBJ2-2 | NA | TRBV12-3/TRBV12-4 | many | TGTGCCAGCAGCTTTTTTTCCGGGTCATTTACCGGGGAGCTGTTTTTT | CASSFFSGSFTGELFF
TRBJ2-6 | NA | TRBV5-1 | few | TGCGCCAGCAGCTTGGGGGCGAGCGCTGGGGCCAACGTCCTGACTTTC | CASSLGASAGANVLTF
TRBJ1-1 | NA | TRBV5-1 | NA | TGCGCCAGCAGCTTGGCTGGGCAGGGAATATTATCTGAAGCTTTCTTT | CASSLAGQGILSEAFF
TRBJ1-2 | NA | TRBV20-1 | NA | TGCAGTGCTTCTGACAGGAGTGTCTACACCTTC | CSASDRSVYTF
TRBJ1-1 | NA | TRBV10-3 | NA | TGTGCCATCAGCCTCCAAACAGGGAGCACTGAAGCTTTCTTT | CAISLQTGSTEAFF
TRBJ1-1 | TRBD1 | TRBV5-1 | many | TGCGCCAGCAGACAGACAGGGGGCAACACTGAAGCTTTCTTT | CASRQTGGNTEAFF
TRBJ1-3 | NA | TRBV6-5 | NA | TGTGCCAGCAGTTACTCGAACGGGGCTGACACCATATATTTT | CASSYSNGADTIYF
TRBJ2-1 | NA | TRBV7-9 | NA | TGTGCCAGCAGCTTACCCGGACAGTCCAGCTCCTACAATGAGCAGTTCTTC | CASSLPGQSSSYNEQFF
TRBJ1-2 | NA | TRBV6-2/TRBV6-3 | few | TGTGCCAGCAGCTCGTGGGGGGCGAACTATGGCTACACCTTC | CASSSWGANYGYTF
TRBJ1-5 | TRBD1 | TRBV12-3/TRBV12-4 | many | TGTGCCAGCAGTGAGACAGGGGGAGGTCAGCCCCAGCATTTT | CASSETGGGQPQHF
TRBJ1-6 | TRBD1 | TRBV5-6 | few | TGTGCCAGCAGCTTGGGAGGGGGCCGGTCACCCCTCCACTTT | CASSLGGGRSPLHF
TRBJ2-5 | TRBD2 | TRBV3-1 | NA | TGTGCCAGCAGCCCCGGGGGGGGGCGGGGGACCCAGTACTTC | CASSPGGGRGTQYF
TRBJ1-6 | TRBD1 | TRBV5-8 | many | TGTGCCAGCAGCTTCGGACAGGTCTATTCACCCCTCCACTTT | CASSFGQVYSPLHF
TRBJ2-3 | TRBD2 | TRBV6-5 | NA | TGTGCCAGCAGGAGACTAGCGGGGGCAGATACGCAGTATTTT | CASRRLAGADTQYF
TRBJ1-1 | TRBD1 | TRBV18 | NA | TGTGCCACCGCAGGGGGCTCGAACACTGAAGCTTTCTTT | CATAGGSNTEAFF
TRBJ2-1 | TRBD2 | TRBV4-1 | many | TGCGCCAGCAGCCAAGCCAATACAGCGGGGATGGTCTACAATGAGCAGTTCTTC | CASSQANTAGMVYNEQFF
TRBJ1-1 | NA | TRBV6-6 | NA | TGTGCCAGCACCTCGACTGAAGCTTTCTTT | CASTSTEAFF
TRBJ2-1 | TRBD2 | TRBV28 | NA | TGTGCCAGCAGTTCTCTAGCGGGACTAGCGGATCGGAGCTCCTACAATGAGCAGTTCTTC | CASSSLAGLADRSSYNEQFF
TRBJ1-2 | TRBD1 | TRBV6-5 | NA | TGTGCCACAAGGGACAGCCGTAACTATGGCTACACCTTC | CATRDSRNYGYTF
TRBJ1-6 | NA | TRBV30 | NA | TGTGCCCGAGGGGAAGAAGGTTCACCCCTCCACTTT | CARGEEGSPLHF
TRBJ2-2 | TRBD1 | TRBV27 | few | TGTGCCAGCTCAAGACAGGGTAGCGCCGGGGAGCTGTTTTTT | CASSRQGSAGELFF
TRBJ2-1 | TRBD2 | TRBV4-3 | NA | TGCGCCAGCAGCCAGACCTCGTGGGGACTAGCGGGGGCGCGAAACAATGAGCAGTTCTTC | CASSQTSWGLAGARNNEQFF
TRBJ2-7 | NA | TRBV18 | few | TGTGCCAGCTTCCGGGACACTTACTACGAGCAGTACTTC | CASFRDTYYEQYF
TRBJ2-5 | TRBD1 | TRBV12-3/TRBV12-4 | many | TGTGCCAGCAGTGAACCAACCGCCACAGGGGATGAGACCCAGTACTTC | CASSEPTATGDETQYF
TRBJ1-5 | TRBD1 | TRBV4-2 | NA | TGTGCCAGCAGCCAAGAGGGGACAGGCCAATCATACCCCCAGCATTTT | CASSQEGTGQSYPQHF
TRBJ2-4 | NA | TRBV3-1 | NA | TGTGCCAGCAGCCGTCCCGGGTCAGCCAAAAACATTCAGTACTTC | CASSRPGSAKNIQYF
TRBJ2-3 | TRBD1 | TRBV12-3/TRBV12-4 | few | TGTGCCAGCAGTTTTCCTCTCTCCAGGGGGCAGTCGGATACGCAGTATTTT | CASSFPLSRGQSDTQYF
TRBJ2-3 | TRBD2 | TRBV15 | NA | TGTGCCACCAGCAGAGATCGACTAGCGGGGGCCTTAGATACGCAGTATTTT | CATSRDRLAGALDTQYF
TRBJ2-2 | NA | TRBV5-4 | NA | TGTGCCAGCAGCCCCTTAGGACCCCCCGGGGAGCTGTTTTTT | CASSPLGPPGELFF
TRBJ2-1 | TRBD2 | TRBV7-3 | few | TGTGCCAGCAGCCCCCACCCAAGACTAGCGGACGAGCAGTTCTTC | CASSPHPRLADEQFF
TRBJ2-2 | TRBD1 | TRBV12-3/TRBV12-4 | NA | TGTGCCAGCACGGACAGGCTGAACACCGGGGAGCTGTTTTTT | CASTDRLNTGELFF